The sequence of this T cell receptor (beta chain) was determined in a study of identical twins. Regarding the study as a whole: Low generation-probability sequences were in excess among twin-shared out-of-frame alpha sequences. Interpretation of the results relied on cross-sectional statistical analysis and not on following the same donors.

One entry per CDR3 protein results from TCRdb running MiXCR on the 5' RACE reads. The sample includes about 520,000 distinct CDR3 sequences, 22% of them seen just once. In regard to this clonotype: The antigen is not known.

Trimming cost V 3 bases and J 4 bases, with 11 bases left between them. The CDR3 covers 13 residues. CDR1 and CDR2 (germline): DFQATT, SNEGSKA (reference sequence). This same sample was also taken into another study, of T cells expressing NK-cell markers. That paper notes: Repertoires of TCR beta were obtained from T cells sorted as CD3+CD56+NKG2C+, CD3+CD56+NKG2C- and CD3+CD56-NKG2C+. Dominant NKG2C+ clonotypes were found to form roughly 1.0-7.0% of CD8+ T cells in six donors.

The source material was CD4+ T cells sorted from blood. J is TRBJ2-3 and V is TRBV20-1; TRBD1 is a possible D gene (5 bases). The TCR comes from a woman between 18 and 29 years old in good health. Here the CDR3 DNA reads TGCAGTGCTAGGCTCATAGGGGCAGATACGCAGTATTTT. It translates to CSARLIGADTQYF.